One sample yielded the 27 T cell receptor beta chains listed below, sequenced in a study of spatial heterogeneity in lung cancer. TCRdb fed the 5' RACE reads into MiXCR, producing one record per CDR3 protein. The table lists approximately 13,000 distinct CDR3 sequences, around 5% of them singletons. Time point defined: sample taken at primary tumor resection. Unsorted whole RNA from tumor, nontumor lung or frozen PBMC underwent sequencing. The sample here was lung tumor tissue, taken at surgery. The receptors were gathered from a human donor with early-stage non-small cell lung cancer.

At least ten counts were recorded for this clonotype. Because this beta chain is a stray read in a library intended to capture alpha chains, its abundance should not be given much weight. The V and J genes are TRBV7-9 and TRBJ2-1, with 10 bases fitting TRBD2. Germline V lookup: CDR1 SEHNR, CDR2 FQNEAQ (reference sequence). This CDR3 has 12 residues. Trimming cost V 5 bases and J 13 bases; bases outside gene matches: 5. The CDR3 region has the DNA TGTGCCAGCAGCCTGGGGACTAGCGCTCAGTTCTTC. Translation gives CASSLGTSAQFF.

Turning to this clonotype: In a library made to pick up alpha chains, this beta chain is a stray read with a size that means little. V gene TRBV5-6 combines with J gene TRBJ2-3; 12 bases match TRBD2. The CDR3 is made up of 17 amino acids. The V and J ends lost 4 bases and 0 bases, in that order; junction bases with no gene match: 6. The germline V gene encodes CDR1 SGHDT and CDR2 YYEEEE. DNA for the CDR3: TGTGCCAGCAGCATGGGGACTAGCGGGCTAAGCACAGATACGCAGTATTTT. Its protein product is CASSMGTSGLSTDTQYF. The full variable domain, completed using reference TRBV5-6 and TRBJ2-3, is DAGVTQSPTHLIKTRGQQVTLRCSPKSGHDTVSWYQQALGQGPQFIFQYYEEEERQRGNFPDRFSGHQFPNYSSELNVNALLLGDSALYLCASSMGTSGLSTDTQYFGPGTRLTVL.

Ten or more counts support this clonotype. Found in a library prepared for alpha chains, this beta chain is an off-target read, and its abundance has little meaning. This chain uses TRBV12-3 or TRBV12-4 with TRBJ1-2; TRBD1 is a possible D gene (5 bases). The CDR3 totals 12 residues. V lost 5 bases to trimming and J lost 9 bases, with 13 bases between them. The CDR3 nucleotides are TGTGCCAGCAGTCCCGGGACTGGAAGCTACACCTTC. This gives the protein CASSPGTGSYTF.

This clonotype came up many times. This beta chain is off target for a library built for alpha chains, so its abundance means little. V gene TRBV6-6 combines with J gene TRBJ1-5; TRBD1 might be the D (5 bases). CDR1 and CDR2 (germline): MNHNY, SVGAGI (reference sequence). The CDR3 sequence is 17 residues long. The V end was cut by 6 bases, the J end by 5 bases, with 23 bases between. CDR3 residues: CASSPGATAFSYQPQHF. CDR3 nucleotide sequence: TGTGCCAGCAGCCCTGGGGCGACAGCATTCTCTTATCAGCCCCAGCATTTT.

This clonotype has ten or more counts. This beta chain is a stray sequence in a library constructed for alpha chains; its clone size is not meaningful. The CDR3 is CASSPRTGAVRNEQYF. The CDR3 DNA is TGTGCCAGCAGCCCAAGGACGGGGGCTGTCAGGAACGAGCAGTACTTC. The chain links TRBV7-2 to TRBJ2-7; D tentatively reads TRBD1 or TRBD2 (6 bases each). V lost 5 bases and J lost 5, with 22 bases in between. The CDR3 totals 16 residues. Germline V gene data show CDR1 as SGHTA and CDR2 as FQGNSA.

This clonotype has ten or more counts. As an off-target read in a library built for alpha chains, this beta chain has a frequency of little significance. The chain uses TRBV7-9 and TRBJ2-4, with unresolved D. Germline loops: CDR1 SEHNR, CDR2 FQNEAQ (reference sequence). The CDR3 has 16 residues. Trimming cost V 0 bases and J 7 bases, with 16 bases left between them. The CDR3 region has the DNA TGTGCCAGCAGCTTAGCGGGCGGAGTCCATAGCAACATTCAGTACTTC. Its translation is CASSLAGGVHSNIQYF.

Many counts were recorded for this clonotype. This beta chain is a stray read from a library made for alpha chains; its abundance is not meaningful. The rearrangement joins TRBV18 to TRBJ1-1; D unclear. The V end was cut by 3 bases, the J end by 6 bases, with 14 bases between. CDR3 length: 14 residues. The germline V gene has CDR1 KGHSH and CDR2 LQKENI. CDR3 residues: CASSPGEGRAEAFF. CDR3 nucleotides: TGTGCCAGCTCACCTGGGGAGGGTAGGGCTGAAGCTTTCTTT. The full variable domain, rest sourced from reference TRBV18 and TRBJ1-1, is NAGVMQNPRHLVRRRGQEARLRCSPMKGHSHVYWYRQLPEEGLKFMVYLQKENIIDESGMPKERFSAEFPKEGPSILRIQQVVRGDSAAYFCASSPGEGRAEAFFGQGTRLTVV.

This clonotype was seen at least ten times. The library was built for alpha chains, so this beta chain is an off-target read and its size means little. CDR3: CASSQGSYSGANVLTF. The CDR3 nucleotides are TGTGCCAGCAGCCAAGGATCCTACTCTGGGGCCAACGTCCTGACTTTC. The rearrangement links TRBV14 to TRBJ2-6; unclear D gene. There are 16 residues in the CDR3. The germline V and J ends were trimmed by 1 base and 0 bases, with 7 bases remaining between them. Germline CDR1 and CDR2: SGHDN and FVKESK.

This clonotype was seen ten or more times. This beta chain represents an off-target read in a library built for alpha chains; its size is of limited meaning. The rearrangement links TRBV11-3 to TRBJ2-7; 9 bases agree with TRBD2. The V and J ends lost 4 bases and 2 bases, in that order; junction bases with no gene match: 6. This CDR3 region has 15 residues. Germline CDR1 and CDR2: SGHNT and YENEEA. The CDR3 coding sequence is TGTGCCAGCAGCTCCCCGGCTAGCGGGACCTACGAGCAGTACGTC. Its translation: CASSSPASGTYEQYV.

This clonotype was counted many times. The library was prepared for alpha chains; this beta chain is a stray read, so its frequency means little. This rearrangement joins TRBV7-9 to TRBJ2-5; 7 nucleotides line up with TRBD1. The CDR3 extends over 14 amino acids. The germline CDR1 and CDR2 sequences are SEHNR and FQNEAQ (reference sequence). Trimming removed 4 bases from V and 3 bases from J; junction bases left unmatched: 5. Here the CDR3 reads CASSSLGTEETQYF. The CDR3 DNA reads TGTGCCAGCAGCTCGCTCGGGACAGAAGAGACCCAGTACTTC.

This clonotype was seen a few times. Just one base apart from a much larger clone, this may be a read error. A library prepared for alpha chains yielded this beta chain as an off-target read; its size is of little meaning. The chain carries TRBV20-1 and TRBJ2-1; the match to TRBD2 covers 7 bases. Per germline, CDR1 DFQATT and CDR2 SNEGSKA (reference sequence). CDR3 length: 12 residues. This CDR3 is CSATQSGNEQLF. CDR3 nucleotide sequence: TGCAGTGCCACCCAGAGCGGGAATGAGCAGTTATTC.

On this clonotype itself: A library made for alpha chains picked up this beta chain off target, so its size means little. This chain joins TRBV9 and TRBJ2-5, with 8 bases fitting TRBD1. V shed 3 bases, J shed 5 bases, and the junction held 12 bases outside the gene matches. Germline lookup yields CDR1 SGDLS and CDR2 YYNGEE. The CDR3 is made up of 16 amino acids. The CDR3 DNA is TGTGCCAGCAGCGACAGCCCCCCGACAGGGGTTGAGACCCAGTACTTC. This translates into CASSDSPPTGVETQYF.

A remark on this clonotype: Because this beta chain is a stray read in a library intended to capture alpha chains, its abundance should not be given much weight. The chain carries TRBV11-2 and TRBJ1-4; unclear D gene. The germline V gene has CDR1 SGHAT and CDR2 FQNNGV. The V and J ends lost 2 bases and 3 bases respectively, with 10 bases between them. The CDR3 is made up of 15 amino acids. This chain's CDR3 is CASSLQHSPNEKLFF. The CDR3 DNA sequence: TGTGCCAGCAGCTTACAGCATTCCCCTAATGAAAAACTGTTTTTT.

Note on this clonotype: Found in a library prepared for alpha chains, this beta chain is an off-target read, and its abundance has little meaning. The rearrangement uses TRBV7-8 and TRBJ2-2, with D perhaps matching TRBD2 (6 bases). Looked up from germline, CDR1 is SGHVS and CDR2 is FQNEAQ. This CDR3 contains 13 residues. Trimming removed 7 bases from V and 4 bases from J, with 10 bases in between. Written as DNA, the CDR3 is TGTGCCAGCACCCGGGGGAGCACCGGGGAGCTGTTTTTT. It codes for CASTRGSTGELFF.

This clonotype was observed at least ten times. Found in a library prepared for alpha chains, this beta chain is an off-target read, and its abundance has little meaning. This chain links TRBV7-9 with TRBJ2-5; TRBD1 aligns across 9 bases. The V and J ends lost 5 bases and 3 bases, in that order; junction bases with no gene match: 1. Germline V lookup: CDR1 SEHNR, CDR2 FQNEAQ (reference sequence). The CDR3 is made up of 13 amino acids. The CDR3 here is CASSRTGEETQYF. The CDR3 DNA follows: TGTGCCAGCAGCAGGACAGGGGAAGAGACCCAGTACTTC.

This clonotype was counted ten times or more. Little can be read into the size of this beta chain, an off-target read in a library designed for alpha chains. The V and J genes are TRBV28 and TRBJ1-1; possibly TRBD1 for D (5 bases). Germline assignment: CDR1 MDHEN and CDR2 SYDVKM. There are 14 residues in the CDR3. V was trimmed by 1 base and J by 5 bases, leaving 11 bases between them. The CDR3 nucleotides read TGTGCCAGCAGTTTATCTGCAGGGCGTACTGAAGCTTTCTTT. Its translation: CASSLSAGRTEAFF.

This clonotype has at least ten counts. This beta chain was picked up by a library intended for alpha chains and is off target, so its count carries little meaning. The chain joins TRBV6-5 to TRBJ2-3; TRBD2 is a possible D gene (5 bases). This CDR3 contains 16 residues. The germline V gene encodes CDR1 MNHEY and CDR2 SVGAGI. V lost 4 bases to trimming and J lost 5 bases, with 19 bases between them. The DNA for the CDR3 is TGTGCCAGCAGTTCCCAATTCGCGGTAGGAGGAGATACGCAGTATTTT. Encoded protein: CASSSQFAVGGDTQYF.

Comments on this clonotype: As an off-target read in a library built for alpha chains, this beta chain has a frequency of little significance. V is TRBV2 and J is TRBJ2-7; D remains unclear. V shed 5 bases and J shed 4 bases, with 6 bases lying between them. CDR1 is SNHLY, CDR2 FYNNEI, per germline. The CDR3 is 11 amino acids. The CDR3 region has the DNA TGTGCCAGCAGTCCCGGTTACGAGCAGTACGTC. This sequence encodes CASSPGYEQYV.

Comment on this clonotype: The library was designed around alpha chains, so this beta chain is a stray read whose abundance carries little weight. The chain has TRBV14 and TRBJ1-4, with D hard to call. Trimming removed 4 bases at V and 6 bases at J, with 9 bases between. CDR3 length equals 13 residues. CDR1 and CDR2 (germline): SGHDN, FVKESK. CDR3 nucleotides: TGTGCCAGCAGCCGCGGGTTGGATGAAAAACTGTTTTTT. It encodes CASSRGLDEKLFF.

This clonotype was observed many times. The library was built for alpha chains, so this beta chain is an off-target read and its size means little. The chain combines TRBV7-6 with TRBJ1-1; 10 nucleotides agree with TRBD1. CDR3 length: 14 residues. Trimming cost V 2 bases and J 4 bases; bases outside gene matches: 1. Germline-derived CDR1 and CDR2 are SGHVS and FNYEAQ. The CDR3 reads CASSLRTGGTEAFF. The CDR3 bases are TGTGCCAGCAGCTTAAGGACAGGGGGCACTGAAGCTTTCTTT.

This clonotype has ten or more counts. Little can be read into the size of this beta chain, an off-target read in a library designed for alpha chains. V usage is TRBV7-6 and J usage is TRBJ1-1; D is uncertain. This CDR3 comprises 14 residues. Germline CDR1 and CDR2: SGHVS and FNYEAQ. V was cut by 0 bases and J by 1 base, with 6 bases left in between. CDR3 nucleotides: TGTGCCAGCAGCTTAGCGTTAGCGAACACTGAAGCTTTCTTT. Its protein is CASSLALANTEAFF.

Many counts were recorded for this clonotype. This beta chain came through as a stray read in a library set up for alpha chains, and its size says little. The chain carries TRBV7-9 and TRBJ1-6, with D possibly being TRBD1 (5 bases). V dropped 7 bases and J dropped 13 bases, with 17 bases sitting between them. Germline V gene lookup returns CDR1 SEHNR and CDR2 FQNEAQ (reference sequence). The CDR3 contains 13 residues. The CDR3 loop is CASTLTESSPLHF. The CDR3 nucleotides read TGTGCCAGCACCCTGACAGAGAGTTCGCCCCTCCACTTT.

This clonotype was counted ten times or more. The size of this beta chain means little, since it is a stray read in a library made for alpha chains. The chain is built from TRBV7-6 and TRBJ2-1, with TRBD2 matching 7 bases. The CDR3 spans 15 residues. In germline, CDR1 is SGHVS, CDR2 FNYEAQ. J lost 4 bases, V lost 1 base, and 4 bases had no gene match. CDR3 amino acids: CASSLVASGYNEQFF. CDR3 coding DNA: TGTGCCAGCAGCTTAGTGGCTAGCGGATACAATGAGCAGTTCTTC.

This clonotype was observed at least ten times. Because the library targeted alpha chains, this beta chain is an off-target read whose size means little. The J gene is TRBJ2-2, the V gene TRBV18, with D uncertain. CDR3 length: 15 amino acids. Trimming stripped 0 bases from V and 4 bases from J, with 9 bases between. Germline assignment: CDR1 KGHSH and CDR2 LQKENI. CDR3 nucleotide sequence: TGTGCCAGCTCACCACCGGAGCCGCGCACCGGGGAGCTGTTTTTT. It encodes CASSPPEPRTGELFF. Based on the CDR3 plus reference TRBV18 and TRBJ2-2, the full variable domain is NAGVMQNPRHLVRRRGQEARLRCSPMKGHSHVYWYRQLPEEGLKFMVYLQKENIIDESGMPKERFSAEFPKEGPSILRIQQVVRGDSAAYFCASSPPEPRTGELFFGEGSRLTVL.

In its sample, this clonotype is medium-sized. This beta chain turned up in a library designed for alpha chains; as an off-target read, its abundance says little. The chain uses TRBV12-3 or TRBV12-4 and TRBJ2-1; possible D gene TRBD1, 6 bases. This CDR3 is 12 amino acids long. V was trimmed by 5 bases and J by 6 bases, leaving 8 bases between them. The CDR3, as DNA: TGTGCCAGCAGTCCGGACAGCAATGAGCAGTTCTTC. Translating it yields CASSPDSNEQFF.

This clonotype was seen many times. Within a library made for alpha chains, this beta chain is off target, and its count is uninformative. The chain has TRBV5-1 and TRBJ2-1; no firm D call. Germline CDR1 reads SGHRS; CDR2 reads YFSETQ. Trimming left V 3 bases short and J 6 bases short, with 13 bases between. The CDR3 spans 14 residues. CDR3 bases: TGCGCCAGCAGCTCTAGTGAAATGGGCAATGAGCAGTTCTTC. Translated, it gives CASSSSEMGNEQFF. The whole variable domain, remainder taken from reference TRBV5-1 and TRBJ2-1, is KAGVTQTPRYLIKTRGQQVTLSCSPISGHRSVSWYQQTPGQGLQFLFEYFSETQRNKGNFPGRFSGRQFSNSRSEMNVSTLELGDSALYLCASSSSEMGNEQFFGPGTRLTVL.

This clonotype was counted many times. Since it is a stray read in a library aimed at alpha chains, this beta chain has a size that is not meaningful. The rearrangement links TRBV29-1 to TRBJ1-2, with TRBD1 matching over 7 bases. Germline V gene data show CDR1 as SQVTM and CDR2 as ANQGSEA. V lost 3 bases and J lost 2; bases outside the gene matches: 9. This CDR3 region has 15 residues. The CDR3: CSVDQRGQINYGYTF. DNA for the CDR3: TGCAGCGTTGATCAACGGGGACAGATCAACTATGGCTACACCTTC.